These T cell receptor beta chains were read from a single sample in a study of vaccination effects on CD4 cells after COVID-19. Antigen specificity for these receptors is unknown. Libraries were prepared by immunoSEQ multiplex PCR; TCRdb keeps only in-frame clonotypes and omits some of them. The sample carries 40,000 to 55,000 clones, roughly 80% recorded once. The sample was CD4+ T cells from PBMCs cultured without peptide, taken before COVID-19 vaccination. The receptors come from a human donor who had a prior SARS-CoV-2 infection. CDR3s include the opening cysteine and the closing phenylalanine or tryptophan. The D gene is left open where the match is weak.

D gene | V gene | CDR3 protein
TRBD2 | TRBV20-1 | CSASFLAGGLGTQYF
TRBD2 | TRBV7-6 | CASSPIGGAFGTDTQYF
TRBD1 | TRBV6-4 | CASREQGQPTDTQYF
- | TRBV6-5 | CASSYGPPFYEQYF
TRBD2 | TRBV19 | CASSGRLAGRGWSDNEQFF
- | TRBV11-3 | CASSGRLNTEAFF
- | TRBV5-1 | CASSLETTEFF
- | TRBV5-4 | CASSPVGYNEQFF
- | TRBV5-4 | CAGAPGGSKDTQYF
- | TRBV2 | CASSGQTFNQPQHF
- | TRBV29-1 | CSVLRGAQETQYF
- | TRBV30 | CAATNGLWNTEAFF
TRBD1 | TRBV10-3 | CAARQGSTGELFF
- | TRBV2 | CASSEAGEYTIYF
TRBD2 | TRBV11-3 | CASTGTREYNEQFF
TRBD1 | TRBV6-2/TRBV6-3 | CASSYTSGQGAGQPQHF
- | TRBV5-1 | CASSLDGSQEAFF
- | TRBV6-5 | CASSPPGTQNQPQHF
- | TRBV10-3 | CAISENSGELFF
TRBD2 | TRBV6-5 | CASWTSGRAKEGQYF
- | TRBV15 | CATKVSGGQEQYF
- | TRBV7-3 | CASSSGGGRAFF
- | TRBV12-5 | CASGLQQGKYEQYF
TRBD1 | TRBV4-2 | CASSAQGIGESPLHF
TRBD1 | TRBV10-3 | CAISEPGQGIYGYTF
TRBD2 | TRBV27 | CASSLSRAGENTGELFF
- | TRBV27 | CASSFSPGMNTEAFF
TRBD2 | TRBV7-9 | CASSPGLAVDTQYF
- | TRBV24-1 | CATSDLGDSTDTQYF
TRBD2 | TRBV5-5 | CASSFRGGAYNEQFF
- | TRBV20-1 | CSAVPTAFAF
- | TRBV5-4 | CASSLAGAHSGANVLTF
- | TRBV19 | CASRLRWEGTEAFF
- | TRBV7-9 | CASSLAHPPDVEKLFF
- | TRBV10-3 | CATQDGYTEAFF
TRBD2 | TRBV5-4 | CASSSGTSGTTSTDTQYF
TRBD2 | TRBV15 | CATSRAVSGVYNEQFF
TRBD1 | TRBV7-2 | CASSQRQGRETQYF
TRBD2 | TRBV13 | CASSPRLAGSTDTQYF
TRBD1 | TRBV6-5 | CASRRQGGGYTF
TRBD2 | TRBV11-3 | CASSREGGLEQYF
TRBD1 | TRBV6-5 | CASSYSSGGVDTQYF
- | TRBV7-3 | CASSPLGLKNTGELFF
- | TRBV5-4 | CASSLGAGAGLGGYTF
- | TRBV7-9 | CASSSTKNEQFF
- | TRBV5-5 | CASSLVPEANSNQPQHF
TRBD1 | TRBV18 | CASSPDRGLSRQYF
- | TRBV6-6 | CASSLKETQYF